What follows are 2 T cell receptor beta chains derived from one specimen sequenced in a study of shared clonotypes between healthy human individuals. Some clones are missing from TCRdb's copy, which holds only in-frame ones; the method was immunoSEQ multiplex PCR. The sample consists of roughly 1 million clones, approximately 68% of them appearing once. The sequencing sample was made of memory CD4+ T cells sorted from blood. Subset described: CD45RA-negative fraction. The receptors shown here come from a man between 18 and 35 years old in good health.

This clone was seen many times. The rearrangement links TRBV15 to TRBJ2-7; D remains ambiguous. Germline V gene sequence: CDR1 LNHNV, CDR2 YYDKDF (reference sequence). V was pared by 1 base and J by 2 bases, with 12 bases between. This CDR3 region has 15 residues. The CDR3 reads CATSRVPNPTYEQYF. The CDR3 region has the DNA TGTGCCACCAGCAGAGTACCGAATCCAACCTACGAGCAGTACTTC.

This sequence joins TRBV9 and TRBJ1-1; D is perhaps TRBD1 (5 bases). The CDR3 extends over 13 amino acids. V dropped 1 base and J dropped 4 bases, with 8 bases sitting between them. Germline CDR1 SGDLS, CDR2 YYNGEE. CDR3 sequence: CASSVRGATEAFF. DNA of the CDR3: TGTGCCAGCAGCGTAAGGGGAGCCACTGAAGCTTTCTTT. Together with reference TRBV9 and TRBJ1-1, the CDR3 gives the full variable domain: DSGVTQTPKHLITATGQRVTLRCSPRSGDLSVYWYQQSLDQGLQFLIQYYNGEERAKGNILERFSAQQFPDLHSELNLSSLELGDSALYFCASSVRGATEAFFGQGTRLTVV.